The 22 T cell receptor beta chains below come from one sample, sequenced in a study of glioma-infiltrating T cells after dendritic cell vaccination. Here immunoSEQ multiplex PCR was the method, and the copy in TCRdb shows in-frame clones only, minus some. The sample has about 76,000 clones, roughly 91% seen once. Stated time point: after dendritic cell vaccination, including at tumor progression/relapse. Sequencing was performed on blood, taken after dendritic cell vaccination. The receptor source for this set is a human donor with glioblastoma.

The chain has TRBV23-1 and TRBJ1-2; 10 bases align to TRBD1. TRBV23-1 is assigned to the ORF class and has an uncertain function. The CDR3 has 17 residues. V gave up 6 bases and J gave up 6 bases; unmatched junction bases: 16. In DNA, the CDR3 is TGCGCCAGCAGCCCGACCCATTCCGGGACAGGGGTTGATGGCTACACCTTC. Protein: CASSPTHSGTGVDGYTF.

The chain combines TRBV12-5 with TRBJ2-1, with TRBD1 as a possible D gene (5 bases). V gave up 6 bases and J gave up 7 bases, with 16 bases separating them. The germline V gene has CDR1 LGHNT and CDR2 FRNRAP. This CDR3 comprises 14 residues. This CDR3 reads CASGNGWGSNEQFF. The CDR3, as DNA: TGTGCTAGTGGAAACGGTTGGGGCTCGAATGAGCAGTTCTTC.

Points on this clone: Within the sample, other DNA sequences also encode this same CDR3. This chain links TRBV5-6 with TRBJ1-2; a weak D match, TRBD1 (6 bases). The germline gives CDR1 SGHDT, CDR2 YYEEEE. Trimming left V 0 bases short and J 5 bases short, with 11 bases between. The CDR3 contains 14 residues. The CDR3 sequence is CASSLGDRLYGYTF. CDR3 sequence (DNA): TGTGCCAGCAGCTTGGGTGACAGGTTGTATGGCTACACCTTC. The full variable domain, rest sourced from reference TRBV5-6 and TRBJ1-2, is DAGVTQSPTHLIKTRGQQVTLRCSPKSGHDTVSWYQQALGQGPQFIFQYYEEEERQRGNFPDRFSGHQFPNYSSELNVNALLLGDSALYLCASSLGDRLYGYTFGSGTRLTVV.

The V and J genes are TRBV29-1 and TRBJ2-7; a weak D match, TRBD1 (6 bases). CDR3 length equals 13 residues. Trimming took off 4 bases at V and 4 bases at J, with 14 bases between the two ends. Germline lookup yields CDR1 SQVTM and CDR2 ANQGSEA. CDR3 DNA: TGCAGCGTTGTCTCCTCTACAGGGTACGAGCAGTACTTC. As protein: CSVVSSTGYEQYF.

V gene TRBV9 combines with J gene TRBJ2-5, with 13 bases that match TRBD2. CDR3 length equals 16 residues. Germline V gene lookup returns CDR1 SGDLS and CDR2 YYNGEE. V was pared by 0 bases and J by 4 bases, with 3 bases of the junction left unmatched. The DNA of the CDR3 is TGTGCCAGCAGCGTAGGGACTAGCGGGAGACGAGAGACCCAGTACTTC. Translating gives CASSVGTSGRRETQYF.

The V and J genes are TRBV5-1 and TRBJ2-4, with 11 positions matching TRBD2. The CDR3 has 19 amino acids. CDR1 and CDR2 from the germline V gene are SGHRS and YFSETQ. V dropped 3 bases and J dropped 3; count of bases not matched to a gene: 14. The CDR3 DNA reads as TGCGCCAGCAGCTATTTTGGGCTAGCGGGAGGTTCCGTCAAAAACATTCAGTACTTC. Translated, it gives CASSYFGLAGGSVKNIQYF.

This chain joins TRBV18 and TRBJ2-7, with 10 bases lining up with TRBD1. V lost 2 bases to trimming and J lost 3 bases; unmatched junction nucleotides: 4. Germline V lookup: CDR1 KGHSH, CDR2 LQKENI. CDR3 length: 15 residues. CDR3 loop: CASSPTRTGGYEQYF. The CDR3 bases are TGTGCCAGCTCACCAACGAGGACAGGGGGCTACGAGCAGTACTTC.

The chain couples TRBV19 to TRBJ2-1, with D perhaps matching TRBD2 (6 bases). The CDR3 consists of 14 residues. Germline CDR1 LNHDA, CDR2 SQIVND (reference sequence). The V end was cut by 1 base, the J end by 6 bases, with 10 bases between. CDR3 nucleotides: TGTGCCAGTAGTATAGGACTAGGTGTCAATGAGCAGTTCTTC. Translated: CASSIGLGVNEQFF.

This clone was counted only a few times. The chain is built from TRBV6-1 and TRBJ1-5, with TRBD1 matching 7 bases. This CDR3 contains 15 residues. Trimming cost V 6 bases and J 1 base; bases outside gene matches: 6. Germline assignment: CDR1 MNHNS and CDR2 SASEGT. CDR3 sequence reads: CASRGGGGSNQPQHF. The CDR3 DNA is TGTGCCAGCAGGGGCGGAGGGGGCAGCAATCAGCCCCAGCATTTT.

The chain combines TRBV7-2 with TRBJ2-5, with unresolved D. CDR3 size: 14 residues. CDR1 and CDR2 (germline): SGHTA, FQGNSA. V dropped 2 bases and J dropped 2 bases, with 9 bases sitting between them. The CDR3 coding sequence is TGTGCCAGCAGCTTACATGGGCAGCAAGAGACCCAGTACTTC. Translation: CASSLHGQQETQYF. Full variable domain (missing parts from reference TRBV7-2 and TRBJ2-5): GAGVSQSPSNKVTEKGKDVELRCDPISGHTALYWYRQSLGQGLEFLIYFQGNSAPDKSGLPSDRFSAERTGGSVSTLTIQRTQQEDSAVYLCASSLHGQQETQYFGPGTRLLVL.

The rearrangement joins TRBV16 to TRBJ1-2; D is perhaps TRBD1 (6 bases). In germline, CDR1 is KGHSY, CDR2 FQNENV. The V end lost 0 bases, the J end lost 1 base, and 12 bases lay between the germline ends. This CDR3 region has 16 residues. The CDR3 DNA is TGTGCCAGCAGCCAATCTCGTCAGGGGCTTAACTATGGCTACACCTTC. It encodes CASSQSRQGLNYGYTF.

The chain combines TRBV5-1 with TRBJ1-1; the D is unclear. V was clipped by 0 bases and J by 5 bases, with 11 bases between them. This CDR3 has 14 amino acids. CDR1 and CDR2 (germline): SGHRS, YFSETQ. CDR3 DNA sequence: TGCGCCAGCAGCTTGGTGCCCTCGGTGACTGAAGCTTTCTTT. This translates into CASSLVPSVTEAFF.

The chain combines TRBV9 with TRBJ2-3; D may be TRBD1 (6 bases). Germline CDR1 SGDLS, CDR2 YYNGEE. The CDR3 loop spans 14 amino acids. V lost 4 bases, J lost 0 bases, and 9 bases lay in between. The CDR3 region has the DNA TGTGCCAGCAGCCAGGGGCTTAGCACAGATACGCAGTATTTT. Translating it yields CASSQGLSTDTQYF.

V and J are TRBV7-6 and TRBJ1-2, with D possibly matching TRBD1 (6 bases). CDR1 and CDR2 (germline): SGHVS, FNYEAQ. The ends were cut back, 5 bases at V and 6 bases at J, with 16 bases in the middle. This CDR3 has 14 amino acids. The CDR3 loop is CASSPPGQAHGYTF. The CDR3 DNA sequence: TGTGCCAGCAGCCCGCCGGGACAAGCACATGGCTACACCTTC.

V and J are TRBV30 and TRBJ1-2; the match to TRBD1 covers 8 bases. V lost 3 bases to trimming and J lost 3 bases; unmatched junction nucleotides: 3. Germline lookup yields CDR1 GTSNPN and CDR2 SVGIG (reference sequence). The CDR3 is 13 amino acids. This CDR3 is CAWRDREDYGYTF. CDR3 in DNA: TGTGCCTGGAGGGACAGGGAGGACTATGGCTACACCTTC.

J is TRBJ1-2 and V is TRBV19; tentatively, D is TRBD1 (6 bases). The CDR3 loop spans 16 amino acids. V was trimmed by 4 bases and J by 2 bases, leaving 17 bases between them. Germline V gives CDR1 LNHDA, CDR2 SQIVND (reference sequence). CDR3 in DNA: TGTGCCAGTAGTACCCCAACCGGGGGGCTGAACTATGGCTACACCTTC. It yields the protein CASSTPTGGLNYGYTF.

The genes are TRBV19 and TRBJ1-5; TRBD1 agrees at 9 bases. The J segment lost 7 bases and the V segment lost 6 bases, leaving 10 bases of the junction unmatched. This CDR3 has 15 residues. In germline, CDR1 is LNHDA, CDR2 SQIVND (reference sequence). CDR3 coding DNA: TGTGCCAGTAGCCCGGGACAGGGAAAGGGGCAGCCCCAGCATTTT. Its translation is CASSPGQGKGQPQHF.

V usage is TRBV6-5 and J usage is TRBJ1-1; TRBD1 matches at 9 bases. The CDR3 runs to 13 residues. V gave up 9 bases and J gave up 6 bases; unmatched junction bases: 8. Germline loops: CDR1 MNHEY, CDR2 SVGAGI. The CDR3 coding sequence is TGTGCCAGTCACAGGGGGCAAGGGGCTGAAGCTTTCTTT. Protein: CASHRGQGAEAFF.

CDR3 amino acids: CASSLNTGGSTGELFF. Written as DNA, the CDR3 is TGCGCCAGCAGCTTGAACACAGGGGGGAGCACCGGGGAGCTGTTTTTT. This sequence joins TRBV5-1 and TRBJ2-2; 8 bases are a match to TRBD1. Germline V CDR1 and CDR2: SGHRS, YFSETQ. Trimming removed 1 base from V and 4 bases from J; junction bases left unmatched: 6. The CDR3 sequence is 16 residues long.

DNA of the CDR3: TGTGCCAGCAGCGTAGGATCGCTGGGGCTGGAGACCCAGTACTTC. Its translation is CASSVGSLGLETQYF. This chain connects TRBV9 to TRBJ2-5; D possibly corresponds to TRBD1 (5 bases). The CDR3 consists of 15 residues. Per the germline V gene, CDR1 is SGDLS and CDR2 is YYNGEE. Trimming left V 0 bases short and J 5 bases short, with 14 bases between.

The rearrangement joins TRBV15 to TRBJ2-7; 11 bases line up with TRBD1. V was pared by 4 bases and J by 7 bases, with 6 bases of the junction left unmatched. The germline V gene encodes CDR1 LNHNV and CDR2 YYDKDF (reference sequence). The CDR3 runs to 14 residues. The DNA for the CDR3 is TGTGCCACCAGCACCGGACAGGGGGCTCGGGAGCAGTACTTC. This gives the protein CATSTGQGAREQYF.

The V and J genes are TRBV5-1 and TRBJ2-5; D is perhaps TRBD1 (5 bases). Germline-derived CDR1 and CDR2 are SGHRS and YFSETQ. Trimming removed 8 bases at V and 5 bases at J, with 22 bases between. The CDR3 contains 15 residues. The CDR3 protein is CASRNQGTQEETQYF. In nucleotides, the CDR3 is TGCGCCAGTCGCAACCAGGGCACCCAGGAGGAGACCCAGTACTTC.